Below, 27 T cell receptor beta chains from the same sample are listed, as sequenced in a study of blood T cells in healthy people across ages. The authors ran a second PCR of about 6 to 11 cycles using a sample-barcoded 5' primer and a J-beta primer mix. One entry per CDR3 protein, called by TCRdb with MiXCR from the 5' RACE reads. The data hold around 870,000 distinct CDR3 sequences, with 25% to 35% observed a single time. The source material was blood. These receptor sequences come from a woman older than 75 in good health.

Concerning this clonotype: This may be a read error, as it is one base from a much larger clone. This sequence joins TRBV12-3 or TRBV12-4 and TRBJ2-4; TRBD1 is a possible D gene (5 bases). CDR3 length: 16 amino acids. CDR3: CANSPVSQGAKNIQYF. Here the CDR3 DNA reads TGTGCCAACAGTCCAGTGTCGCAGGGAGCCAAAAACATTCAGTACTTC.

This clonotype turned up a few times. The chain uses TRBV6-2 or TRBV6-3 and TRBJ1-1; D gene uncertain. V gave up 0 bases and J gave up 4 bases, with 9 bases separating them. From germline, CDR1 is MNHEY and CDR2 SVGEGT. The length of the CDR3 is 14 residues. This chain's CDR3 is CASSYSTGGTEAFF. The CDR3 DNA reads TGTGCCAGCAGTTACTCAACGGGAGGCACTGAAGCTTTCTTT.

The chain combines TRBV5-1 with TRBJ1-4, with TRBD1 as a possible D gene (5 bases). This CDR3 region has 16 residues. CDR1 is SGHRS and CDR2 is YFSETQ in the germline V gene. Trimming shortened V by 4 bases and J by 0 bases, and 13 bases separated the two germline ends. The CDR3 loop is CASSPVSGATNEKLFF. The CDR3 DNA reads TGCGCCAGCAGCCCGGTTTCGGGGGCAACTAATGAAAAACTGTTTTTT.

This clonotype was seen many times. The V call is TRBV6-1, the J call TRBJ1-2; D remains unclear. The CDR3 contains 14 residues. V lost 8 bases to trimming and J lost 0 bases, with 13 bases between them. CDR1 is MNHNS, CDR2 SASEGT, per germline. CDR3 nucleotides: TGTGCCAGCTTGAAGCGGGGATCTAACTATGGCTACACCTTC. This sequence encodes CASLKRGSNYGYTF.

This sequence joins TRBV20-1 and TRBJ2-7, with TRBD2 identical over 15 bases. CDR3 length equals 15 residues. The germline CDR1 and CDR2 sequences are DFQATT and SNEGSKA (reference sequence). V shed 2 bases and J 7 bases; nucleotides not matched to a gene: 6. CDR3 loop: CSARIYGTSGGEQYF. DNA of the CDR3: TGCAGTGCTAGAATTTACGGGACTAGCGGGGGGGAGCAGTACTTC.

The V gene is TRBV7-9, the J gene TRBJ1-2; 7 bases are a match to TRBD1. Unmatched junction bases numbered 8, after V lost 6 bases and J lost 4 bases. CDR3 size: 14 residues. Germline V CDR1 and CDR2: SEHNR, FQNEAQ (reference sequence). CDR3 coding DNA: TGTGCCAGCAGTCCAACAGGGGTCAGCTATGGCTACACCTTC. Translation: CASSPTGVSYGYTF.

This clonotype appeared many times. The chain has TRBV11-2 and TRBJ2-5; D is uncertain. The CDR3 has 14 amino acids. The germline V and J ends were trimmed by 4 bases and 4 bases, with 13 bases remaining between them. The germline gives CDR1 SGHAT, CDR2 FQNNGV. CDR3 coding DNA: TGTGCCAGCAGCTCTCTACGGGTGGGAGAGACCCAGTACTTC. Translated: CASSSLRVGETQYF.

This clonotype was counted once. The V call is TRBV7-9, the J call TRBJ2-5; D is possibly TRBD1 (6 bases). This CDR3 comprises 12 residues. Germline V gives CDR1 SEHNR, CDR2 FQNEAQ (reference sequence). Trimming pared 3 bases from V and 6 bases from J, leaving 8 bases between. The DNA of the CDR3 is TGTGCCAGCAGCTTTGACAGGAAGACCCAGTACTTC. Translating it yields CASSFDRKTQYF. The full variable domain, with the rest looked up from reference TRBV7-9 and TRBJ2-5, is DTGVSQNPRHKITKRGQNVTFRCDPISEHNRLYWYRQTLGQGPEFLTYFQNEAQLEKSRLLSDRFSAERPKGSFSTLEIQRTEQGDSAMYLCASSFDRKTQYFGPGTRLLVL.

In regard to this clonotype: The junction shows a germline mismatch at one end, possibly a read error. The rearrangement uses TRBV6-2 or TRBV6-3 and TRBJ2-3; TRBD1 matches at 8 bases. This CDR3 comprises 15 residues. Germline V gene sequence: CDR1 MNHEY, CDR2 SVGEGT. The CDR3 sequence is CTSRRQGMGTDTQYF. The CDR3 nucleotides are TGTACCAGCAGACGACAGGGGATGGGCACAGATACGCAGTATTTT.

V usage is TRBV6-2 or TRBV6-3 and J usage is TRBJ1-1; 10 nucleotides align to TRBD1. There are 12 residues in the CDR3. Unmatched junction bases numbered 3, after V lost 8 bases and J lost 6 bases. Germline lookup yields CDR1 MNHEY and CDR2 SVGEGT. In nucleotides, the CDR3 is TGTGCCAGCCGGGACAGGGGACCTGAAGCTTTCTTT. Translating gives CASRDRGPEAFF.

This clonotype was observed at least ten times. The CDR3: CASTGSSYNSPLHF. DNA of the CDR3: TGTGCCAGCACCGGGAGCTCCTATAATTCACCCCTCCACTTT. V usage is TRBV27 and J usage is TRBJ1-6; D not certain. The length of the CDR3 is 14 residues. Germline CDR1 reads MNHEY; CDR2 reads SMNVEV (reference sequence). V was shortened by 7 bases and J by 0 bases, with 7 bases between the two germline ends.

Comments on this clonotype: This sequence may be a read error, since a much larger clone differs from it by one base. This chain connects TRBV12-3 or TRBV12-4 to TRBJ2-3; D assignment may be TRBD1 or TRBD2 (6 bases each). The V end lost 4 bases, the J end lost 2 bases, and 19 bases lay between the germline ends. The CDR3 spans 17 residues. The CDR3 protein is CASSYSRGPAPTDTQYF. The DNA of the CDR3 is TGTGCCAGCAGTTATTCTCGGGGGCCTGCCCCCACAGATACGCAGTATTTT.

Ten or more counts support this clonotype. The V gene is TRBV20-1, the J gene TRBJ2-6; D tentatively fits TRBD1 or TRBD2 (5 bases each). CDR1 and CDR2 from the germline V gene are DFQATT and SNEGSKA (reference sequence). The CDR3 consists of 16 residues. V lost 5 bases and J lost 0, with 14 bases in between. CDR3 DNA: TGCAGTGCTTCCCGGGACCGTCACTCTGGGGCCAACGTCCTGACTTTC. It specifies CSASRDRHSGANVLTF.

This clonotype was counted many times. The J gene is TRBJ2-7, the V gene TRBV20-1; TRBD2 matches 9 bases. This CDR3 has 14 amino acids. Germline CDR1 is DFQATT and CDR2 is SNEGSKA (reference sequence). Trimming took 6 bases from V and 5 from J; bases not matched to a gene: 11. CDR3 protein: CSAIRAGGLDEQYF. The CDR3 DNA sequence: TGCAGTGCGATACGCGCGGGGGGGCTCGACGAGCAGTACTTC.

J is TRBJ1-1 and V is TRBV20-1; D is undetermined. The CDR3 is 14 residues long. Germline V gives CDR1 DFQATT, CDR2 SNEGSKA (reference sequence). CDR3 sequence (DNA): TGCGGCGCTAGGAGGCGGGGTAAGAACACTGAAGCTTTCTTT. This gives the protein CGARRRGKNTEAFF.

The genes are TRBV2 and TRBJ2-5; TRBD2 matches at 8 bases. Germline V gene sequence: CDR1 SNHLY, CDR2 FYNNEI. With 5 bases clipped from V and 5 bases from J, the junction kept 4 bases outside the gene matches. This CDR3 is built from 13 residues. The CDR3 protein is CASSPGLVETQYF. The CDR3, as DNA: TGTGCCAGCAGTCCGGGACTAGTGGAGACCCAGTACTTC.

This chain joins TRBV14 and TRBJ2-2; TRBD1 agrees at 8 bases. The CDR3 loop spans 16 amino acids. J gave up 0 bases and V 4 bases, and 4 bases lay outside the gene matches. Germline V lookup: CDR1 SGHDN, CDR2 FVKESK. The DNA of the CDR3 is TGTGCCAGCAGCCCATGGACAGGGTCGAACACCGGGGAGCTGTTTTTT. It specifies CASSPWTGSNTGELFF.

In this sample, this clonotype turned up many times. The chain carries TRBV4-3 and TRBJ2-5; maybe TRBD1 (6 bases). The ends were cut back, 1 base at V and 7 bases at J, with 22 bases in the middle. The CDR3 is 17 residues long. The germline V gene has CDR1 LGHNA and CDR2 YSLEER. CDR3 amino acids: CASSQVLTQGSKGTQYF. The CDR3, as DNA: TGCGCCAGCAGCCAAGTTCTAACACAGGGTAGTAAGGGGACCCAGTACTTC.

The rearrangement joins TRBV9 to TRBJ2-1; D is undetermined. Trimming shortened V by 2 bases and J by 6 bases, and 9 bases separated the two germline ends. Germline V gene lookup returns CDR1 SGDLS and CDR2 YYNGEE. This CDR3 spans 13 amino acids. The CDR3, as DNA: TGTGCCAGCAGCGTTAATCCCCTCAATGAGCAGTTCTTC. Residues: CASSVNPLNEQFF.

This clonotype was seen a few times. A much bigger clone sits one base away, suggesting this may be a read error. The V call is TRBV4-3, the J call TRBJ2-1, with TRBD2 matching 8 bases. There are 16 residues in the CDR3. Germline-derived CDR1 and CDR2 are LGHNA and YSLEER. J gave up 1 base and V 0 bases, and 2 bases lay outside the gene matches. CDR3 bases: TGCGCCAGCAGCCAAGATGGGACTAGATCCTACAATGAGCAGTTCTTC. Its protein is CASSQDGTRSYNEQFF.

Remarks on this clonotype: This sequence may be a read error, since a much larger clone differs from it by one base. The chain is built from TRBV12-3 or TRBV12-4 and TRBJ2-1; 9 bases are shared with TRBD1. This CDR3 spans 16 amino acids. The DNA for the CDR3 is TGTGCCGGCAGTTTCTACGGGACAGGGAAAAGCAATGAGCAGTTCTTC. It is translated as CAGSFYGTGKSNEQFF.

This clonotype occurred many times. V usage is TRBV5-1 and J usage is TRBJ2-5, with D possibly being TRBD2 (6 bases). The CDR3 has 15 residues. V was cut by 0 bases and J by 6 bases, with 15 bases left in between. From germline, CDR1 is SGHRS and CDR2 YFSETQ. DNA of the CDR3: TGCGCCAGCAGCTTGGCCGCTAGCGCCGAGAAGACCCAGTACTTC. This encodes CASSLAASAEKTQYF.

This clonotype was seen only a few times. The chain uses TRBV29-1 and TRBJ1-1; TRBD1 matches at 9 bases. CDR1 SQVTM and CDR2 ANQGSEA come from the germline V gene. The CDR3 is 13 residues long. V trimming: 8 bases; J trimming: 12 bases; junction bases outside the gene matches: 16. The CDR3: CSLDRGDRSGPFF. Written as DNA, the CDR3 is TGCAGCTTGGACAGGGGTGACCGCTCGGGGCCTTTCTTT. Drawing the rest from reference TRBV29-1 and TRBJ1-1, the complete variable domain is SAVISQKPSRDICQRGTSLTIQCQVDSQVTMMFWYRQQPGQSLTLIATANQGSEATYESGFVIDKFPISRPNLTFSTLTVSNMSPEDSSIYLCSLDRGDRSGPFFGQGTRLTVV.

This clonotype was found many times. The chain combines TRBV20-1 with TRBJ1-1; TRBD1 aligns across 7 bases. The CDR3 has 14 amino acids. Per the germline V gene, CDR1 is DFQATT and CDR2 is SNEGSKA (reference sequence). Trimming cost V 6 bases and J 0 bases; bases outside gene matches: 7. CDR3 nucleotides: TGCAGTGCGAGACAGGGAGGGATGAACACTGAAGCTTTCTTT. It is translated as CSARQGGMNTEAFF.

Ten or more counts support this clonotype. The chain carries TRBV28 and TRBJ2-6, with a tentative D call TRBD1 (6 bases). This CDR3 spans 15 amino acids. Trimming removed 7 bases at V and 8 bases at J, with 18 bases between. Germline loops: CDR1 MDHEN, CDR2 SYDVKM. CDR3 DNA: TGTGCCAGCACCATACAATCAGGGGTGTCCAACGTCCTGACTTTC. It yields the protein CASTIQSGVSNVLTF.

This clonotype showed up many times. The rearrangement joins TRBV20-1 to TRBJ2-5; 8 positions agree with TRBD1. The CDR3 consists of 15 residues. The trim removed 5 bases at V and 5 bases at J, leaving 13 bases unmatched. Per the germline V gene, CDR1 is DFQATT and CDR2 is SNEGSKA (reference sequence). CDR3: CSAPRGSGGVETQYF. CDR3 DNA sequence: TGCAGTGCTCCCCGGGGGTCAGGGGGCGTCGAGACCCAGTACTTC.

This clonotype was observed a handful of times. The chain couples TRBV6-5 to TRBJ1-2; maybe TRBD1 (6 bases). This CDR3 spans 16 amino acids. Trimming stripped 2 bases from V and 0 bases from J, with 13 bases between. In germline, CDR1 is MNHEY, CDR2 SVGAGI. CDR3: CASSYTPWTANYGYTF. The DNA for the CDR3 is TGTGCCAGCAGTTACACACCGTGGACAGCTAACTATGGCTACACCTTC.